Given below is one TCR beta chain in context. The antigen remains undetermined. CDR1 and CDR2 (germline): SGHRS, YFSETQ. This CDR3 region has 15 residues. The V gene lost 1 base and the J gene lost 0 bases, with 11 bases spanning the gap. The input for sorted-subset replicate PCRs was about 210 ng DNA, tens of thousands of T cell genomes. Methods used by the authors: From ImmunoSEQ came sequences covering only the junction and carrying no quality scores, so filtering differed. Sequenced by immunoSEQ multiplex PCR; TCRdb stores in-frame clones only, minus some. D and trimming come from the DNA, and the V and J calls and clone size come from that table. Seen here are around 2.5 million clones, roughly 93% observed once, and the top ten hold more than 0.35%. This sample was included in a study of shared clonotypes between healthy human individuals. At the level of the study: Each donor contributed plates that comprised three CD4 naive, three CD4 memory, two CD8 naive and one CD8 memory. Study-wide results and caveats: Large sequencing depth failed to make sorted-subset sequencing complete, rarefaction showed.

The sequencing input was naive CD4+ T cells from PBMCs. Subset indicated: CD45RA+ positively selected. This TCR was recovered from a man between 18 and 35 years old in good health. Some clones in this sample may be carry-over from other donors' samples. The chain couples TRBV5-1 to TRBJ2-7; no firm D call. The CDR3 DNA reads as TGCGCCAGCAGCTTGAGGGTATCGACCTCCTACGAGCAGTACTTC. This codes for CASSLRVSTSYEQYF. Together with reference TRBV5-1 and TRBJ2-7, the CDR3 gives the full variable domain: KAGVTQTPRYLIKTRGQQVTLSCSPISGHRSVSWYQQTPGQGLQFLFEYFSETQRNKGNFPGRFSGRQFSNSRSEMNVSTLELGDSALYLCASSLRVSTSYEQYFGPGTRLTVT.